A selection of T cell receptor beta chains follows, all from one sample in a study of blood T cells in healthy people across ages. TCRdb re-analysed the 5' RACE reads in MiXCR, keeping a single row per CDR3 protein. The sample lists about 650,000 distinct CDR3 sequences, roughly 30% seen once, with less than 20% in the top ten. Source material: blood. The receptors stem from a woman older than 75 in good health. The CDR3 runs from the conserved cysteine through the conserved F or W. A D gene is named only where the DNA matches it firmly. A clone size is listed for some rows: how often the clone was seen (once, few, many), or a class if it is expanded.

CDR3nt: TGCAGCGCCCGGGGGGGCACCGGGGAGCTGTTTTTT; CDR3aa: CSARGGTGELFF; d_gene: TRBD2; len: 12; j_gene: TRBJ2-2; abundance: few; v_gene: TRBV29-1
CDR3nt: TGCGCCAGCAGCCAAGGTCCTAGCGGGGGACCAAACATTCAGTACTTC; CDR3aa: CASSQGPSGGPNIQYF; d_gene: TRBD2; len: 16; j_gene: TRBJ2-4; abundance: many; v_gene: TRBV4-3
CDR3nt: TGTACCAGCAGCTTCGGACAGGGGCGGACCGGCACAGATACGCAGTATTTT; CDR3aa: CTSSFGQGRTGTDTQYF; d_gene: TRBD1; len: 17; j_gene: TRBJ2-3; abundance: few; v_gene: TRBV9
CDR3nt: TGTGCCAGCAGCTTATCTCACGTGGGGGGACAGGGGATCTCCTACGAGCAGTACTTC; CDR3aa: CASSLSHVGGQGISYEQYF; d_gene: TRBD1; len: 19; j_gene: TRBJ2-7; abundance: .; v_gene: TRBV7-9
CDR3nt: TGTGCCAGCAGCTCGCGCAGGGGAACCTACGAGCAGTACTTC; CDR3aa: CASSSRRGTYEQYF; d_gene: .; len: 14; j_gene: TRBJ2-7; abundance: .; v_gene: TRBV6-1
CDR3nt: TGCAGTGCCAGGGTCCCCTATGGCTACACCTTC; CDR3aa: CSARVPYGYTF; d_gene: .; len: 11; j_gene: TRBJ1-2; abundance: many; v_gene: TRBV20-1
CDR3nt: TGTGCCAGCAGCTTATATAGCGGTCGCACAGATACGCAGTATTTT; CDR3aa: CASSLYSGRTDTQYF; d_gene: .; len: 15; j_gene: TRBJ2-3; abundance: many; v_gene: TRBV5-6
CDR3nt: TGTGCCAGCAGCCCTCCGGGCGGGTTTGAGACCCAGTACTTC; CDR3aa: CASSPPGGFETQYF; d_gene: .; len: 14; j_gene: TRBJ2-5; abundance: many; v_gene: TRBV7-6
CDR3nt: TGTGCCAGCAGCATATCAAGGGGGCGAGATGGCTACACCTTC; CDR3aa: CASSISRGRDGYTF; d_gene: TRBD1; len: 14; j_gene: TRBJ1-2; abundance: .; v_gene: TRBV28
CDR3nt: TGTGCCATCAGTAGCGGGCCGGGGAACACAGATACGCAGTATTTT; CDR3aa: CAISSGPGNTDTQYF; d_gene: .; len: 15; j_gene: TRBJ2-3; abundance: many; v_gene: TRBV10-3
CDR3nt: TGTGCCAGCAGACTGGGAGGGGAGACCCAGTACTTC; CDR3aa: CASRLGGETQYF; d_gene: TRBD2; len: 12; j_gene: TRBJ2-5; abundance: many; v_gene: TRBV7-6
CDR3nt: TGTGCCAGTAGGGGGGATTGGACGGGTCATGAGCAGTTCTTC; CDR3aa: CASRGDWTGHEQFF; d_gene: .; len: 14; j_gene: TRBJ2-1; abundance: many; v_gene: TRBV19
CDR3nt: TGTGCCATCAGTGAGAAGGGACAGGGTTACGAGCAGTACTTC; CDR3aa: CAISEKGQGYEQYF; d_gene: TRBD1; len: 14; j_gene: TRBJ2-7; abundance: .; v_gene: TRBV10-3
CDR3nt: TGTGCCAGCAGCCAAAGCCTTTTGGGGAGCACTGAAGCTTTCTTT; CDR3aa: CASSQSLLGSTEAFF; d_gene: .; len: 15; j_gene: TRBJ1-1; abundance: many; v_gene: TRBV4-2
CDR3nt: TGTGCCAGCAGTTACTCCCGGCTAGCGGTCGGTGAGCAGTTCTTC; CDR3aa: CASSYSRLAVGEQFF; d_gene: TRBD2; len: 15; j_gene: TRBJ2-1; abundance: many; v_gene: TRBV6-2/TRBV6-3
CDR3nt: TGCGCCAGCAGCTTGCCGGGACAGGGCTCGACTAATGAAAAACTGTTTTTT; CDR3aa: CASSLPGQGSTNEKLFF; d_gene: TRBD1; len: 17; j_gene: TRBJ1-4; abundance: few; v_gene: TRBV5-1
CDR3nt: TGTGCCAGCACCCCGGACTCGTCCTACAATGAGCAGTTCTTC; CDR3aa: CASTPDSSYNEQFF; d_gene: .; len: 14; j_gene: TRBJ2-1; abundance: many; v_gene: TRBV9
CDR3nt: TGCGCCAGCAGCCAAGAAGCCCAAAGCCGACTCGCGGGCTACACCTTC; CDR3aa: CASSQEAQSRLAGYTF; d_gene: .; len: 16; j_gene: TRBJ1-2; abundance: many; v_gene: TRBV4-3
CDR3nt: TGTGCCAGCAGCTTTCAGGGGGGAACGGCTTTCTTT; CDR3aa: CASSFQGGTAFF; d_gene: TRBD1; len: 12; j_gene: TRBJ1-1; abundance: .; v_gene: TRBV11-2
CDR3nt: TGTGCCACCAGCAGAGTAACCTACGGGACAGGGGACGCCGCAGACGAGCAGTACTTC; CDR3aa: CATSRVTYGTGDAADEQYF; d_gene: TRBD1; len: 19; j_gene: TRBJ2-7; abundance: many; v_gene: TRBV15
CDR3nt: TGCGCCAGCAGCTTGGCGGGGGGCAATGAGCAGTACTTC; CDR3aa: CASSLAGGNEQYF; d_gene: .; len: 13; j_gene: TRBJ2-5; abundance: many; v_gene: TRBV5-1
CDR3nt: TGTGCCAGCAGGCTTGCCTCGGGACAGGGGTCGGTAAACTATGGCTACACCTTC; CDR3aa: CASRLASGQGSVNYGYTF; d_gene: TRBD1; len: 18; j_gene: TRBJ1-2; abundance: .; v_gene: TRBV12-3/TRBV12-4
CDR3nt: TGTGCCAGCAGTTTAGCGCTTGGGACAGGGGGTGGAGATACGCAGTATTTT; CDR3aa: CASSLALGTGGGDTQYF; d_gene: TRBD1; len: 17; j_gene: TRBJ2-3; abundance: .; v_gene: TRBV12-3/TRBV12-4
CDR3nt: TGTGCCAGCGGCTTAGCGGTGGGGGTGGGTCAGCCCCAGCATTTT; CDR3aa: CASGLAVGVGQPQHF; d_gene: .; len: 15; j_gene: TRBJ1-5; abundance: .; v_gene: TRBV7-2
CDR3nt: TGCGCCAGCAGCTTGCTGGGCAGGGACGAGACCCAGTACTTC; CDR3aa: CASSLLGRDETQYF; d_gene: .; len: 14; j_gene: TRBJ2-5; abundance: .; v_gene: TRBV5-1
CDR3nt: TGTGCCTGGAGTGTTAAGGCAGGGGTAAGCACTGAAGCTTTCTTT; CDR3aa: CAWSVKAGVSTEAFF; d_gene: .; len: 15; j_gene: TRBJ1-1; abundance: .; v_gene: TRBV30
CDR3nt: TGTGCCAGCAGGGCGAACACTGAAGCTTTCTTT; CDR3aa: CASRANTEAFF; d_gene: .; len: 11; j_gene: TRBJ1-1; abundance: many; v_gene: TRBV10-3
CDR3nt: TGTGCCAGCAGCTTAGGACATGTGACAGAGAATTCACCCCTCCACTTT; CDR3aa: CASSLGHVTENSPLHF; d_gene: .; len: 16; j_gene: TRBJ1-6; abundance: few; v_gene: TRBV7-9
CDR3nt: TGTGCCAGCAGTTTCGCTGAGGGACTGGGCTACGAGCAGTACTTC; CDR3aa: CASSFAEGLGYEQYF; d_gene: .; len: 15; j_gene: TRBJ2-7; abundance: many; v_gene: TRBV7-6
CDR3nt: TGTGCCAGCAGTGAAGCCGGGCCAAGGGCTGGCTACACCTTC; CDR3aa: CASSEAGPRAGYTF; d_gene: .; len: 14; j_gene: TRBJ1-2; abundance: many; v_gene: TRBV6-1
CDR3nt: TGCAGTGCTAGCGGGGAAGGGAGCCTTGACACAGATACGCAGTATTTT; CDR3aa: CSASGEGSLDTDTQYF; d_gene: .; len: 16; j_gene: TRBJ2-3; abundance: many; v_gene: TRBV20-1
CDR3nt: TGTGCCAGCAACCTCGGTGAGACTAGCAGAGATACGCAGTATTTT; CDR3aa: CASNLGETSRDTQYF; d_gene: TRBD2; len: 15; j_gene: TRBJ2-3; abundance: many; v_gene: TRBV28
CDR3nt: TGCAGTGCCCCGGGGATTCTTAACTATGGCTACACCTTC; CDR3aa: CSAPGILNYGYTF; d_gene: .; len: 13; j_gene: TRBJ1-2; abundance: many; v_gene: TRBV20-1
CDR3nt: TGTGCCAGCAGGGGGAATACAGCTAACTATGGCTACACCTTC; CDR3aa: CASRGNTANYGYTF; d_gene: .; len: 14; j_gene: TRBJ1-2; abundance: many; v_gene: TRBV6-5
CDR3nt: TGTGCCAGCAGCTCCCAGCGGGGGGGCGGATACGAGCAGTACTTC; CDR3aa: CASSSQRGGGYEQYF; d_gene: TRBD2; len: 15; j_gene: TRBJ2-7; abundance: few; v_gene: TRBV7-9
CDR3nt: TGTAGTGCTGAGGCCCTGGGACAGGGGATAATAGATGAGCAGTACTTC; CDR3aa: CSAEALGQGIIDEQYF; d_gene: TRBD1; len: 16; j_gene: TRBJ2-5; abundance: .; v_gene: TRBV20-1
CDR3nt: TGTGCCAGCAGCTTGGTTACGGGGAATGAAAAACTGTTTTTT; CDR3aa: CASSLVTGNEKLFF; d_gene: .; len: 14; j_gene: TRBJ1-4; abundance: .; v_gene: TRBV5-5
CDR3nt: TGCGCCAGCAGCCAAGATTTCGGGGATACCTATGGCTACACCTTC; CDR3aa: CASSQDFGDTYGYTF; d_gene: .; len: 15; j_gene: TRBJ1-2; abundance: many; v_gene: TRBV4-3
CDR3nt: TGTGCCAGCAGCTTACCCGGCAGGGGAATGGCTGAAGCTTTCTTT; CDR3aa: CASSLPGRGMAEAFF; d_gene: .; len: 15; j_gene: TRBJ1-1; abundance: few; v_gene: TRBV7-2
CDR3nt: TGTGCCAGCAGCCTAACGGGGGGAACTAGCACAGATACGCAGTATTTT; CDR3aa: CASSLTGGTSTDTQYF; d_gene: TRBD2; len: 16; j_gene: TRBJ2-3; abundance: few; v_gene: TRBV3-1
CDR3nt: TGTGCCAGCCAAGACAGGCCGAACACTGAAGCTTTCTTT; CDR3aa: CASQDRPNTEAFF; d_gene: .; len: 13; j_gene: TRBJ1-1; abundance: .; v_gene: TRBV25-1
CDR3nt: TGTGCCAGCAGCTCTACCCCAACGAACACCGGGGAGCTGTTTTTT; CDR3aa: CASSSTPTNTGELFF; d_gene: .; len: 15; j_gene: TRBJ2-2; abundance: many; v_gene: TRBV7-2
CDR3nt: TGTGCCAGCAGTGAGGGCAGGTCCTTTGTAGATACGCAGTATTTT; CDR3aa: CASSEGRSFVDTQYF; d_gene: .; len: 15; j_gene: TRBJ2-3; abundance: few; v_gene: TRBV2
CDR3nt: TGTGCCAGCAGTGGAGCGGGGGGGGATACGCAGTATTTT; CDR3aa: CASSGAGGDTQYF; d_gene: TRBD2; len: 13; j_gene: TRBJ2-3; abundance: .; v_gene: TRBV2
CDR3nt: TGTGCCTGGAGCCGGGACAGTAGCGGCAATGAGCAGTTCTTC; CDR3aa: CAWSRDSSGNEQFF; d_gene: .; len: 14; j_gene: TRBJ2-1; abundance: many; v_gene: TRBV30
CDR3nt: TGTGCCAGCAGCCCCCGACAGGGCGGTCGTGGCTACACCTTC; CDR3aa: CASSPRQGGRGYTF; d_gene: TRBD1; len: 14; j_gene: TRBJ1-2; abundance: many; v_gene: TRBV7-2
CDR3nt: TGCAGTGCTCCCAAGCGGGGGAGCACAGATACGCAGTATTTT; CDR3aa: CSAPKRGSTDTQYF; d_gene: TRBD2; len: 14; j_gene: TRBJ2-3; abundance: once; v_gene: TRBV20-1
CDR3nt: TGTGCCAGCAGCCTATGGACAGGGGGAAATTTCGATGAGCAGTTCTTC; CDR3aa: CASSLWTGGNFDEQFF; d_gene: TRBD1; len: 16; j_gene: TRBJ2-1; abundance: .; v_gene: TRBV11-2
CDR3nt: TGCAGCGTTGAGGCCAGGGGGGACACTGAAGCTTTCTTT; CDR3aa: CSVEARGDTEAFF; d_gene: TRBD1; len: 13; j_gene: TRBJ1-1; abundance: many; v_gene: TRBV29-1
CDR3nt: TGTGCCACCGGCAGAGCGGACCGGAGTTCAGAAAAACTGTTTTTT; CDR3aa: CATGRADRSSEKLFF; d_gene: .; len: 15; j_gene: TRBJ1-4; abundance: .; v_gene: TRBV15
CDR3nt: TGTGCCAGCAGCTCTACAGGACTAAACACTGAAGCTTTCTTT; CDR3aa: CASSSTGLNTEAFF; d_gene: .; len: 14; j_gene: TRBJ1-1; abundance: many; v_gene: TRBV3-1
CDR3nt: TGCAGCGTTGAAGTCTGGACAGATAACTTCCAAGAGACCCAGTACTTC; CDR3aa: CSVEVWTDNFQETQYF; d_gene: .; len: 16; j_gene: TRBJ2-5; abundance: .; v_gene: TRBV29-1